This TCR beta chain derives from a study of cytomegalovirus exposure and HLA in healthy donors (TCRdb year 2017). In the study overall: In an earlier analysis of roughly 500 of the donors, 276 Gb of sequence data and approximately 100 million unique TCR beta sequences from about 179 million T cells were reported. Genome-wide SNP genotypes for about 65% of the roughly 700 donors were used in a later genetic analysis, which treated that subset as a discovery cohort. Both class I and class II loci were covered by HLA typing, at four-digit resolution. Using immunosequencing, the study profiled T cell repertoires from fewer than 850 subjects and related those repertoires to cytomegalovirus serostatus. Donor age, sex, ethnicity and CMV serostatus were compiled alongside the repertoire data. In the later analysis, no new phenotypic data were used to find candidate immune exposures; instead, reliance was placed on TCR beta sequences and their occurrence across donors. About 330 gigabases of sequencing data and around 80 million unique TCR sequences made up an early release that covered approximately 620 HLA-typed donors. In a later analysis, previously published TCR beta repertoires from several hundred donors were re-analyzed and high-resolution HLA genotyping was added so that TCR occurrence patterns could be studied. The number of typed donors differed by locus: roughly 629-640 for A, B, C, DRB1 and DQB1; approximately 520 for DQA1; 606 for DPA1; and about 450 for DPB1. All discovery cohort repertoires had been generated using a single sequencing platform. On average, around 200,000 unique TCR beta nucleotide sequences were sequenced per donor among 300 to 500 genotyped donors of the cohort, with 15% to 20% of those sequences being non-productive. Roughly five DR-DQ haplotypes were treated as single units for association and clustering because of strong linkage in the cohort. High-throughput TCR immunosequencing, statistical association of individual TCRs with disease status, and machine learning were combined to predict cytomegalovirus infection status. An earlier analysis of 587 of the donors applied high-throughput TCR beta sequencing to assess whether each TCR beta V gene segment acted as functional or pseudogenic. Of the 398 genotyped donors, about 84% fell in the genetic ancestry cluster associated with self-reported Caucasian donors. The study aimed to test whether cataloging public T cell receptors could reveal signatures of past pathogen exposure. Besides the first cohort of under 700 subjects, a separate validation cohort made up of 120 different subjects was used. The research as a whole found: In an earlier analysis of approximately 600 of the donors, most TCR beta V segments were observed in productive rearrangements about 90% or about 30% of the time, broadly matching IMGT annotations. The cohort was sequenced for TCR beta chains only, and without alpha or paired-chain data the features that could be detected were limited. Because the 87-base-pair reads could not distinguish some IMGT-functional V segments, including TRBV6-2 and TRBV6-3, those segments were excluded. Most TCR sequences were seen in very few donors, while some public TCRs were found in many individuals. Roughly 15 rarely observed V segments, including chromosome 9 orphons, were excluded from the earlier analysis of 550 to 700 of the donors because counts were too low. A later analysis reported that several top co-occurrence clusters appeared linked to parvovirus B19, influenza, CMV and Epstein-Barr virus. CMV serostatus was the only immune exposure information available for the cohort. A later analysis found that TCR association rates varied across HLA loci, with DRB1 alleles showing the most associated TCRs and HLA-C alleles the fewest. Most CMV-associated TCR beta chains appeared to be HLA-restricted in a later analysis, and the HLA associations seemed to be driven largely by CMV exposure. In a later genetic analysis, a missense DCLRE1C variant was associated with V-gene and J-gene trimming of TCR beta chains, and the association was replicated in an independent cohort. Correlated functional status among segregating V segments might be attributable to linkage disequilibrium, but an unknown experimental factor could not be ruled out. At a false discovery rate of 0.05, a later analysis linked around 17,000 TCR beta sequences to specific HLA alleles. Compared with the approximately 710-donor mean, donors in an Asian-associated ancestry cluster had fewer N-insertions in productive TCRs, according to a later genetic analysis. It was suggested by the authors that the approach could potentially be generalized to other disease states and immunological phenotypes. In a later analysis, HLA-associated TCR beta chains showed more clonal expansion and lower generation probabilities than non-associated chains that were equally common. When HLA alleles, especially DR and DQ, strongly co-occurred, attributing TCR associations to individual alleles was difficult. A few of the identified cytomegalovirus-associated TCR beta chains were confirmed in vitro to be specific for cytomegalovirus antigens. HLA typing was unavailable for some donors at each locus, so association tests used only the typed subset. Cytomegalovirus status was reported to be diagnosed by the classifier with high specificity and sensitivity in both the original and validation cohorts. Sequencing depth was assumed to be roughly uniform across donors in the presence/absence analyses, though that assumption may not hold. A total of 150 to 200 TCR beta chains were listed by the study as associated with cytomegalovirus. A cluster of highly shared sequence variants was judged likely to be a technical artifact of the sequencing pipeline. A further reported finding was that TCR beta sequences accurately predicted the HLA-A and HLA-B alleles for most subjects in the first cohort.

CDR1 and CDR2 were assigned from the germline V gene as SGHRS and YFSETQ. The CDR3 contains 14 residues, cysteine and phenylalanine counted. CDR3 DNA only is kept here, 42 bases in frame from base 1. Unmatched junction bases come to 6, with V trimmed by 0 bases and J by 6 bases. As for this clone: Its antigen has not been determined. The record has no base qualities; no much larger clone is one base away.

The library was produced with the immunoSEQ multiplex PCR assay. A mixture of 60 forward primers for TCR Vbeta segments and 13 reverse primers for TCR Jbeta segments was used in the multiplex PCR. Amplification of the CDR3 region of rearranged TCR beta genes was performed with a multiplex PCR assay on genomic DNA. The amplified TCR beta libraries were sequenced on the Illumina HiSeq System as 87-base-pair reads. For the original study's pipeline: In a later analysis, some 80 million unique TCR beta chains were counted across the 500 to 850 repertoires, and approximately 9.9 million of these chains were shared by at least two donors. Raw reads were error-corrected and collapsed into unique sequences by a nearest-neighbor algorithm in which closely related sequences were merged to remove PCR and sequencing errors. To assign V, D and J gene segments, CDR3 sequences were aligned to IMGT reference sequences. Each retained sequence needed at least a six-nucleotide match to both a V gene segment and a J gene segment. Rearrangements were classified as productive when the CDR3 lacked stop codons and remained in frame with V and J, and all other rearrangements were classified as non-productive. CDR3 was defined by IMGT convention, running from the second conserved V-encoded cysteine to the conserved J-encoded phenylalanine. In an earlier analysis of approximately 590 of the donors, sequences lacking an unambiguous match to a single V gene segment were excluded. An earlier analysis of just under 600 of the donors called V segments functional above 56.7% productive rearrangements and segregating when the between-donor standard deviation exceeded 5%. A statistical classification framework was developed to diagnose cytomegalovirus status using the catalog of TCR beta chain sequences. In a later analysis, V and J genes were assigned by comparing TCR nucleotide sequences against IMGT/GENE-DB human TR gene sequences. The TCRdist pipeline was used in a later analysis to assign CDR3 sequences and most-parsimonious VDJ recombination scenarios. In a later analysis, each TCR beta chain was defined by its CDR3 amino acid sequence together with its V-gene family, and reads lacking a unique V-gene family were excluded. In a later analysis, nearly 600 highly shared, low-generation-probability nucleotide sequences were removed to address suspected cross-contamination and a sequencing artifact. In a later analysis, a clonal expansion index was calculated for each public chain from normalized within-repertoire ranks of inferred template counts. Generation probabilities in a later analysis came from a VDJ recombination model fitted to out-of-frame rearrangements, and those results were checked against IGoR. Hypergeometric tests were used in a later analysis to score TCR-TCR, TCR-HLA and TCR-CMV co-occurrence, with a repertoire-size bias correction applied to the TCR pairs. False discovery rates were estimated in a later analysis by permuting HLA or CMV assignments 20 times. In a later analysis, co-occurring TCRs were grouped using DBSCAN, with TCRdist sequence similarity added in when clustering inside HLA-allele-positive subsets. Repertoires with fewer than 30,000 or more than 120,000 public chains were left out of co-occurrence clustering, as were roughly five repertoires with anomalous nucleotide sharing. Held by TCRdb, this immuneACCESS table contains in-frame sequences only and omits some clones. Under half of the omission traces to an unresolved V gene where checked; the cause of the rest is unknown. That table supplies the V and J calls and clone size; D and trimming were determined from the DNA. The sample table records 70,000 to 90,000 clones; around 80% of these occur just once. The top ten hold roughly 2% of the sample.

The cohort consisted of 666 healthy bone marrow donors. Cohort members were all nominally healthy when sampled, although unrecorded immune exposures were likely present. The donor was CMV seronegative and belonged to the group of over 300 seronegative cohort members. A peripheral blood sample was collected from each donor, and TCR beta sequencing was performed on peripheral blood mononuclear cells. Genomic DNA extraction from the blood cell samples was performed with the Qiagen DNeasy Blood Extraction Kit. This TCR was sampled from a man in his forties or fifties in good health and CMV-seronegative. This chain joins TRBV5-1 to TRBJ2-7, and TRBD2 aligns with 7 junction nucleotides. Sequencing input: PBMCs. CDR3 region: CASSLGLAEREQYF. The sequence in DNA is TGCGCCAGCAGCTTGGGCCTAGCGGAACGCGAGCAGTACTTC.